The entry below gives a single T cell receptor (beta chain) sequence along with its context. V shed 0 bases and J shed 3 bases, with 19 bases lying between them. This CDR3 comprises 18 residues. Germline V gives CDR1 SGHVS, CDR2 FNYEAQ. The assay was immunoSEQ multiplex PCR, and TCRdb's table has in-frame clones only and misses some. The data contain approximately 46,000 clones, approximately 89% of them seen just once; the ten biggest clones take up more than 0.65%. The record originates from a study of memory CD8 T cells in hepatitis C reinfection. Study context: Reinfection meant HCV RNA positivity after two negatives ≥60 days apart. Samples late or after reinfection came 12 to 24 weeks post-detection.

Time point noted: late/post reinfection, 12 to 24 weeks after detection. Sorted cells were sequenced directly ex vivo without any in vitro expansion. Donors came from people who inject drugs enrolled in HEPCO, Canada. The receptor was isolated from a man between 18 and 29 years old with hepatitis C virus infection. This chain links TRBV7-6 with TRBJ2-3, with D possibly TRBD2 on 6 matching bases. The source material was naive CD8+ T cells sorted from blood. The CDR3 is CASSLAPILAAGTDTQYF. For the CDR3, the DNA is TGTGCCAGCAGCTTAGCGCCGATCCTTGCGGCGGGAACAGATACGCAGTATTTT.